This T cell receptor (beta chain) was sequenced in a study of T cells in women clearing cervical HPV infection. Looking at the study overall: Cases: HPV16-related CIN3 or worse on histology, a couple of invasive cancers.

Of note for this clone: Its antigen is as yet unknown. Coverage ceases 3 residues before the CDR3 finishes, and the germline J gene fills in the end.

Clones were read by immunoSEQ multiplex PCR, and TCRdb kept only the in-frame ones, dropping some. This sample's table reports over 25,000 clones. Overall study results and limits: Unknown T-cell numbers per sample may underlie the richness differences.

The CDR3 contains 13 residues. CDR1 and CDR2 (germline): LNHDA, SQIVND (reference sequence). The ends lost 5 bases at V and 6 bases at J; junction bases unmatched: 6. This clonotype originated in a woman aged 18-69 years with a cervical HPV16 infection that either progressed to CIN3+ or cleared (not recorded which). The chain links TRBV19 to TRBJ1-2; 7 positions agree with TRBD1. The sample taken for sequencing was blood buffy coat. CDR3 sequence: CASSDGQDHGYTF. CDR3 bases read: TGTGCCAGTAGTGACGGACAGGACCATGGC. Full variable domain (missing parts from reference TRBV19 and TRBJ1-2): DGGITQSPKYLFRKEGQNVTLSCEQNLNHDAMYWYRQDPGQGLRLIYYSQIVNDFQKGDIAEGYSVSREKKESFPLTVTSAQKNPTAFYLCASSDGQDHGYTFGSGTRLTVV.